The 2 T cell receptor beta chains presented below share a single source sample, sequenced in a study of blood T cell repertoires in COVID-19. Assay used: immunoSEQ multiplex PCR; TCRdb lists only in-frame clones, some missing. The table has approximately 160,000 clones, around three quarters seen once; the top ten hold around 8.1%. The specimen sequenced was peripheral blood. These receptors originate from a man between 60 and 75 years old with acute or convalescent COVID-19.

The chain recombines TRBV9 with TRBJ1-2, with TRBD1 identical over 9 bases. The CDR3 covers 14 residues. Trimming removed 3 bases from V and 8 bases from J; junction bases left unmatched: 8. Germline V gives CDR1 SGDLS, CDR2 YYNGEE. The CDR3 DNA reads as TGTGCCAGCAGCGAGGGACAGGGCCTTGTGGGCTACACCTTC. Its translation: CASSEGQGLVGYTF.

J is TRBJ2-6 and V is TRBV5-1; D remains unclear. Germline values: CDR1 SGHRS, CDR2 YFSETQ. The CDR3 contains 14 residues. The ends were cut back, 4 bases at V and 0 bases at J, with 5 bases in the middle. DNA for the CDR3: TGCGCCAGCAGCCCTTCCTCTGGGGCCAACGTCCTGACTTTC. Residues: CASSPSSGANVLTF. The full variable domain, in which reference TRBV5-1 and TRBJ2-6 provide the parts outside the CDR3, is KAGVTQTPRYLIKTRGQQVTLSCSPISGHRSVSWYQQTPGQGLQFLFEYFSETQRNKGNFPGRFSGRQFSNSRSEMNVSTLELGDSALYLCASSPSSGANVLTFGAGSRLTVL.